Given below is one T cell receptor beta chain in context. This sample is part of a study of blood T cell repertoires in COVID-19. Study overall: Material from acute and convalescent COVID-19 was sourced from the United States, Italy and Spain. PBMCs, B-cell-depleted T cells, or T cells provided the cDNA or gDNA that made up the material.

This CDR3 spans 16 amino acids. Germline V gene lookup returns CDR1 SGHDT and CDR2 YYEEEE. V lost 5 bases and J 0 bases, leaving 17 bases between the germline ends. How the authors handled the data: Scientists estimated how many nucleated cells there were by amplifying reference gene primers. Produced via immunoSEQ multiplex PCR; TCRdb's table is partial and in-frame only. The V and J calls and the clone size are those of that table, but D and trimming were determined from the DNA. The sample holds about 98,000 clones, 70% to 90% seen once. The chain carries TRBV5-6 and TRBJ1-2, with a tentative D call TRBD1 (5 bases). This TCR came from a man between 65 and 80 years old with acute or convalescent COVID-19. Sequenced material: peripheral blood. CDR3 region: CASRVRAGRSNYGYTF. CDR3 sequence (DNA): TGTGCCAGCAGGGTGAGGGCAGGGAGGTCTAACTATGGCTACACCTTC.